The 10 T cell receptor beta chains below were found in one sample sequenced in a study of T cells in Graves' hyperthyroidism and ophthalmopathy. TCR beta CDR3 regions were amplified from RNA. The TCR CDR3 first-round RT-PCR relied on the HTBI primer set. TCRdb reprocessed the multiplex PCR reads with MiXCR, giving one entry per CDR3 protein. The sample holds hundreds of thousands of distinct CDR3 sequences, 45% seen once. The material sequenced was peripheral blood or thyroid tissue (not recorded which). These receptor sequences come from an adult man with Graves' disease, either hyperthyroidism or ophthalmopathy (not recorded which).

The chain uses TRBV13 and TRBJ1-2, with 11 nucleotides matching TRBD1. This CDR3 spans 16 amino acids. CDR1 and CDR2 (germline): PRHDT, FYEKMQ (reference sequence). The V segment lost 8 bases and the J segment 2 bases; nucleotides outside the gene matches: 10. This CDR3 is CASSPGQGALNYGYTF. CDR3 sequence (DNA): TGTGCCAGCTCACCAGGACAGGGGGCTCTCAACTATGGCTACACCTTC.

This chain connects TRBV6-5 to TRBJ1-1; the D gene is possibly TRBD1 (5 bases). This CDR3 has 16 amino acids. The V end lost 3 bases, the J end lost 1 base, and 15 bases lay between the germline ends. Germline V gene lookup returns CDR1 MNHEY and CDR2 SVGAGI. CDR3 sequence: CASSYKSGTKNTEAFF. The CDR3 bases are TGTGCCAGCAGTTATAAATCCGGGACGAAGAACACTGAAGCTTTCTTT.

This clonotype was seen a few times. The chain is built from TRBV12-3 or TRBV12-4 and TRBJ1-1, with TRBD1 identical over 7 bases. V was clipped by 6 bases and J by 4 bases; unmatched bases: 11. The length of the CDR3 is 15 residues. The CDR3 nucleotides are TGTGCCAGCAGCCAAAGGACAGGCTACTTCACTGAAGCTTTCTTT. Amino acids: CASSQRTGYFTEAFF.

This chain uses TRBV24-1 with TRBJ2-2; 7 bases line up with TRBD2. This CDR3 comprises 17 residues. Germline CDR1 is KGHDR and CDR2 is SFDVKD. The V and J ends lost 0 bases and 3 bases, in that order; junction bases with no gene match: 6. CDR3 nucleotide sequence: TGTGCCACCAGTGATTTGTCGTCCGCGGGGGACACCGGGGAGCTGTTTTTT. Protein: CATSDLSSAGDTGELFF.

V usage is TRBV29-1 and J usage is TRBJ2-5, with 7 bases identical to TRBD1. The germline V gene encodes CDR1 SQVTM and CDR2 ANQGSEA. This CDR3 has 13 residues. The DNA for the CDR3 is TGCAACGCCCTGACAGGGACGGTTGGGACCCAGTACTTC. Translated, it gives CNALTGTVGTQYF.

This clonotype came up a few times. The chain carries TRBV14 and TRBJ2-7, with 7 positions matching TRBD2. V shed 5 bases, J shed 0 bases, and the junction held 13 bases outside the gene matches. Germline lookup yields CDR1 SGHDN and CDR2 FVKESK. This CDR3 has 17 amino acids. The CDR3 sequence: CASSARPWAGDSYEQYF. CDR3 coding DNA: TGTGCCAGCAGCGCAAGACCTTGGGCGGGAGACTCCTACGAGCAGTACTTC.

In DNA, the CDR3 is TGTGCCAGCAGCTGCAGGGAGAACACTGAAGCTTTCTTT. Translation gives CASSCRENTEAFF. The rearrangement joins TRBV2 to TRBJ1-1; possibly TRBD1 for D (5 bases). Trimming took 6 bases from V and 1 from J, leaving 9 bases between them. The CDR3 runs to 13 residues. Per the germline V gene, CDR1 is SNHLY and CDR2 is FYNNEI.

The rearrangement uses TRBV6-1 and TRBJ1-6; TRBD1 agrees at 8 bases. CDR1 and CDR2 from the germline V gene are MNHNS and SASEGT. Unmatched junction bases numbered 8, after V lost 7 bases and J lost 6 bases. This CDR3 has 15 residues. The CDR3 sequence: CASTPGTGVNSPLHF. CDR3 bases: TGTGCCAGCACCCCAGGGACAGGAGTTAATTCACCCCTCCACTTT.

This clonotype was counted between two and nine times. The rearrangement uses TRBV7-9 and TRBJ2-7, with TRBD2 matching 10 bases. CDR1 and CDR2 from the germline V gene are SEHNR and FQNEAQ (reference sequence). The trim removed 0 bases at V and 5 bases at J, leaving 7 bases unmatched. There are 16 residues in the CDR3. The CDR3 sequence is CASSLAASGSTDEQYF. CDR3 sequence (DNA): TGTGCCAGCAGCTTAGCGGCTAGCGGGAGTACCGACGAGCAGTACTTC.

This clonotype occurred a few times. The CDR3 nucleotides read TGTGCCAGCAGTTTAGCGGAGTATGGCTACACCTTC. It is translated as CASSLAEYGYTF. The chain carries TRBV15 and TRBJ1-2; D unresolved. Trimming removed 10 bases at V and 5 bases at J, with 14 bases between. The CDR3 contains 12 residues. The germline V gene encodes CDR1 LNHNV and CDR2 YYDKDF (reference sequence).